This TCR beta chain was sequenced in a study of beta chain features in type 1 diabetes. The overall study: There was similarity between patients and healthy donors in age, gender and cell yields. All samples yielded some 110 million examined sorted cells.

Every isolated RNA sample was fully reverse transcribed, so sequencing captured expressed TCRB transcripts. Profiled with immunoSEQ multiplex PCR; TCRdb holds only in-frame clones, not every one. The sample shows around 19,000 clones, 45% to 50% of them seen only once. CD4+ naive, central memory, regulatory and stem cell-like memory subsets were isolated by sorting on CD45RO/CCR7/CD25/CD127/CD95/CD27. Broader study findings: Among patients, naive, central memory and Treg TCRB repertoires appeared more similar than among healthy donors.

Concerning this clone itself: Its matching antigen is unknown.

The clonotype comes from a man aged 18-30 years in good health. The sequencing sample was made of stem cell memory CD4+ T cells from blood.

The CDR3 loop is CASSSQGQNTGELFF. The CDR3 nucleotides read TGTGCCAGCAGCTCCCAGGGGCAGAACACCGGGGAGCTGTTTTTT. This chain connects TRBV11-2 to TRBJ2-2, with TRBD1 as a possible D gene (6 bases). The germline CDR1 and CDR2 sequences are SGHAT and FQNNGV. This CDR3 is built from 15 residues. V lost 4 bases to trimming and J lost 1 base, with 10 bases between them.